The 8 T cell receptor beta chains in this list originate from one sample, sequenced in a study of OX40 agonist ivuxolimab in advanced cancers. Produced via immunoSEQ multiplex PCR; TCRdb's table is partial and in-frame only. Of about 69,000 clones listed, 90% are singletons. The specimen was CD4+ or CD8+ T cells sorted from blood, collected in a trial of the OX40 agonist ivuxolimab. Every receptor here comes from an adult with an advanced solid tumor such as melanoma, head and neck, liver or kidney cancer.

This clone was recorded only once. The chain carries TRBV18 and TRBJ2-1; no clear D. Germline V CDR1 and CDR2: KGHSH, LQKENI. The V and J ends lost 0 bases and 10 bases respectively, with 13 bases between them. The CDR3 extends over 14 amino acids. The DNA of the CDR3 is TGTGCCAGCTCACCACCGCTCGTTATTCGGGAGCAGTTCTTC. It encodes CASSPPLVIREQFF.

The chain is built from TRBV5-4 and TRBJ2-5, with D possibly matching TRBD1 (6 bases). V was pared by 4 bases and J by 5 bases, with 15 bases between. Germline V gene lookup returns CDR1 SGHNT and CDR2 YYREEE (reference sequence). The CDR3 spans 14 residues. CDR3 sequence (DNA): TGTGCCAGCAGCATAGGGGGTCAGGGGGAGACCCAGTACTTC. Protein sequence: CASSIGGQGETQYF.

CDR3 nucleotides: TGCGCCAGCAGCCAGACAGGGTGGGTCCTGGGCGTGGAGCAGTACTTC. Residues: CASSQTGWVLGVEQYF. The V call is TRBV4-1, the J call TRBJ2-7, with 7 bases matching TRBD1. Germline V lookup: CDR1 MGHRA, CDR2 YSYEKL. The CDR3 length is 16 residues. The J segment lost 7 bases and the V segment lost 3 bases, leaving 15 bases of the junction unmatched.

The chain employs TRBV15 and TRBJ2-7; D uncertain. This CDR3 has 11 amino acids. The V gene lost 4 bases and the J gene lost 7 bases, with 8 bases spanning the gap. From germline, CDR1 is LNHNV and CDR2 YYDKDF (reference sequence). The CDR3 bases are TGTGCCACCAGCAATAAGCGAGAGCAGTACTTC. It encodes CATSNKREQYF.

The chain carries TRBV11-3 and TRBJ1-4; D gene uncertain. V was shortened by 5 bases and J by 6 bases, with 13 bases between the two germline ends. The germline V gene has CDR1 SGHNT and CDR2 YENEEA. The CDR3 is 14 amino acids. The chain's CDR3 is CASSPDGSDEKLFF. In DNA, the CDR3 is TGTGCCAGCAGCCCAGACGGGAGTGATGAAAAACTGTTTTTT.

The chain employs TRBV7-3 and TRBJ2-6; D not certain. CDR3 length: 16 amino acids. From germline, CDR1 is SGHTA and CDR2 FQGTGA. Deletions cut 0 bases from V and 2 bases from J, with 8 bases between. The CDR3 here is CASSLTLAAGANVLTF. CDR3 nucleotides: TGTGCCAGCAGCTTAACGTTGGCAGCTGGGGCCAACGTCCTGACTTTC.

This clone was detected a few times. CDR3 DNA: TGTGCCAGCAGCTTACGGGTAGCGGGGTACAATGAGCAGTTCTTC. Its translation: CASSLRVAGYNEQFF. This chain connects TRBV7-3 to TRBJ2-1; 8 bases map to TRBD2. V was pared by 2 bases and J by 4 bases, with 4 bases of the junction left unmatched. CDR3 size: 15 residues. Germline V gene sequence: CDR1 SGHTA, CDR2 FQGTGA.

J is TRBJ2-5 and V is TRBV7-3; weak D call: TRBD1 (6 bases). CDR3 size: 15 residues. Trimming took off 2 bases at V and 5 bases at J, with 15 bases between the two ends. Germline lookup yields CDR1 SGHTA and CDR2 FQGTGA. CDR3 protein: CASSLVGQRTETQYF. For the CDR3, the DNA is TGTGCCAGCAGCTTAGTAGGACAGAGGACGGAGACCCAGTACTTC.